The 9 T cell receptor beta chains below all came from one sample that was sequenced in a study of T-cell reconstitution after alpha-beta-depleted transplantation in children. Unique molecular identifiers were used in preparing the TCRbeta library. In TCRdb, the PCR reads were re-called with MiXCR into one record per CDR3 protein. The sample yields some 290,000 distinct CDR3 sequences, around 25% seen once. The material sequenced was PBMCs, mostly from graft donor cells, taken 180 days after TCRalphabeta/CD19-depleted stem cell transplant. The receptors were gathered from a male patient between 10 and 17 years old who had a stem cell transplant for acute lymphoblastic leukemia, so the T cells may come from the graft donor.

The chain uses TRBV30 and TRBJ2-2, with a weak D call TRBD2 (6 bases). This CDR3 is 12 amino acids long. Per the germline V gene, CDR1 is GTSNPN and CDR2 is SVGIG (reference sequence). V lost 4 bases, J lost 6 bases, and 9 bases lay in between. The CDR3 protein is CAWTGRSGELFF. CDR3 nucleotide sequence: TGTGCCTGGACAGGGAGGTCCGGGGAGCTGTTTTTT.

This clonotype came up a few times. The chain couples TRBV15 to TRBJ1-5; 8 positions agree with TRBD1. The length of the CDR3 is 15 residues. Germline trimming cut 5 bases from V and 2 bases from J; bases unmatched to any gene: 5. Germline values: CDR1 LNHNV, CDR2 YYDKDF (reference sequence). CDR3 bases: TGTGCCACCAGCGCTCCGGGACAGGGCAATCAGCCCCAGCATTTT. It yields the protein CATSAPGQGNQPQHF.

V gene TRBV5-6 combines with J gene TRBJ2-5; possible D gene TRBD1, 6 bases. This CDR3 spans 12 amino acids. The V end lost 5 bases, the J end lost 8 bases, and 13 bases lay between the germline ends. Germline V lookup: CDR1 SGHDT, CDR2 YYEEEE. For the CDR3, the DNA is TGTGCCAGCAGGGGGGCGCTGGAAACCCAGTACTTC. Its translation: CASRGALETQYF.

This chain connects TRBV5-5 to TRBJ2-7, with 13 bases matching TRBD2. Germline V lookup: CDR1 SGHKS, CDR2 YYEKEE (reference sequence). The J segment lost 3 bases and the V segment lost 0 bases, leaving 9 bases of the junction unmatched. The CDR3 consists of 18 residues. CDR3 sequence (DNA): TGTGCCAGCAGCTTGGAGGGACTAGCGGGACGAATTGGCTACGAGCAGTACTTC. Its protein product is CASSLEGLAGRIGYEQYF.

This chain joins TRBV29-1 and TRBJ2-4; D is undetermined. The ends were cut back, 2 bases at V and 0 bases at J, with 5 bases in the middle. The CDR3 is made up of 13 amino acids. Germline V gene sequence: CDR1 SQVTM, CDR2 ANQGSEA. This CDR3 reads CSVEPLAKNIQYF. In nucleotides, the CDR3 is TGCAGCGTTGAACCCCTAGCCAAAAACATTCAGTACTTC.

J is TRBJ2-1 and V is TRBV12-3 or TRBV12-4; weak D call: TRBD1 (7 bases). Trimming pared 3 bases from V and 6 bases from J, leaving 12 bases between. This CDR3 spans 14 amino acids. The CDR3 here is CASSFGGGGNEQFF. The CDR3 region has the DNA TGTGCCAGCAGTTTTGGAGGGGGCGGCAATGAGCAGTTCTTC.

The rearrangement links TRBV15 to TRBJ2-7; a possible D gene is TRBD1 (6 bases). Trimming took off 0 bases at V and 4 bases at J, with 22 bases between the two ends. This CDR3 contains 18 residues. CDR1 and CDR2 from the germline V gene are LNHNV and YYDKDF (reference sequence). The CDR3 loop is CATSRDPSTGDLTYEQYF. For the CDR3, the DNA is TGTGCCACCAGCAGAGATCCCTCGACAGGAGACCTTACGTACGAGCAGTACTTC. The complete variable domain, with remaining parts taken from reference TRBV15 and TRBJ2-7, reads DAMVIQNPRYQVTQFGKPVTLSCSQTLNHNVMYWYQQKSSQAPKLLFHYYDKDFNNEADTPDNFQSRRPNTSFCFLDIRSPGLGDTAMYLCATSRDPSTGDLTYEQYFGPGTRLTVT.

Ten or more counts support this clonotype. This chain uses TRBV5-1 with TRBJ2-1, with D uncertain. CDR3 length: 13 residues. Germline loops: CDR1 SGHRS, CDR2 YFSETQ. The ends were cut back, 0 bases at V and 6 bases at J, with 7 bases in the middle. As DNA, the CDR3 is TGCGCCAGCAGCTTGGGGTGGGGCAATGAGCAGTTCTTC. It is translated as CASSLGWGNEQFF.

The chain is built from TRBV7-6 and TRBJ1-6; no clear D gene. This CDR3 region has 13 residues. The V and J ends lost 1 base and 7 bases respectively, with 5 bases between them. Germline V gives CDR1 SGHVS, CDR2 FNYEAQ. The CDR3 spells CASSLEPNSPLHF. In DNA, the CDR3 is TGTGCCAGCAGCTTAGAACCAAATTCACCCCTCCACTTT.